A single sample gave rise to the 32 T cell receptor beta chains below, sequenced in a study of blood T cell repertoires in COVID-19. Sequenced by immunoSEQ multiplex PCR; TCRdb stores in-frame clones only, minus some. The sample lists 200,000 to 250,000 clones; around 80% were seen once. The sequencing input was peripheral blood. The receptor source for this set is a woman aged 80 or over with acute or convalescent COVID-19.

The V gene is TRBV12-3 or TRBV12-4, the J gene TRBJ1-5; no firm D call. V was shortened by 5 bases and J by 9 bases, with 11 bases between the two germline ends. The CDR3 extends over 12 amino acids. For the CDR3, the DNA is TGTGCCAGCAGTAGGCCAACGGGGCCCCAGCATTTT. It is translated as CASSRPTGPQHF.

The gene calls are TRBV4-3 and TRBJ1-2; D not resolved. The V end lost 1 base, the J end lost 8 bases, and 14 bases lay between the germline ends. CDR1 is LGHNA and CDR2 is YSLEER in the germline V gene. The CDR3 covers 14 residues. The CDR3 sequence: CASSQAFGEEGYTF. CDR3 DNA: TGCGCCAGCAGCCAAGCTTTCGGGGAAGAGGGCTACACCTTC.

J is TRBJ1-6 and V is TRBV7-9; 8 bases match TRBD1. Trimming at V came to 5 bases and at J to 9 bases, leaving 9 bases not matched to a gene. The CDR3 is 15 amino acids. Germline loops: CDR1 SEHNR, CDR2 FQNEAQ (reference sequence). The chain's CDR3 is CASSQTGAAFSPLHF. CDR3 DNA sequence: TGTGCCAGCAGCCAGACAGGGGCCGCTTTTTCACCCCTCCACTTT.

The rearrangement links TRBV29-1 to TRBJ2-7; weak D call: TRBD1 (5 bases). Germline V CDR1 and CDR2: SQVTM, ANQGSEA. Trimming stripped 7 bases from V and 4 bases from J, with 11 bases between. The CDR3 is 11 residues long. In DNA, the CDR3 is TGCAGCGGTACCACAGGTTACGAGCAGTACTTC. Encoded protein: CSGTTGYEQYF.

Of note for this clone: The sample has other DNA sequences that encode this CDR3 too. The chain uses TRBV19 and TRBJ1-2; a possible D gene is TRBD1 (5 bases). The CDR3 spans 14 residues. V was pared by 1 base and J by 1 base, with 7 bases between. CDR1 LNHDA and CDR2 SQIVND come from the germline V gene (reference sequence). CDR3 bases: TGTGCCAGTAGTATAGGTCAGGGTAACTATGGCTACACCTTC. Translation gives CASSIGQGNYGYTF.

The chain links TRBV5-1 to TRBJ2-1; 9 bases map to TRBD2. The V gene end was trimmed by 0 bases and the J gene end by 7 bases; junction bases not matched to a gene: 2. CDR3 size: 14 residues. CDR1 and CDR2 from the germline V gene are SGHRS and YFSETQ. CDR3 bases: TGCGCCAGCAGCTTGGGCGGGGGGGTAAATGAGCAGTTCTTC. It is translated as CASSLGGGVNEQFF.

The genes are TRBV5-1 and TRBJ2-3; TRBD1 agrees at 7 bases. This CDR3 is 15 amino acids long. Germline loops: CDR1 SGHRS, CDR2 YFSETQ. V lost 4 bases to trimming and J lost 2 bases; unmatched junction nucleotides: 7. The CDR3, as DNA: TGCGCCAGCAGCCCGGGACAGTTAGTCACAGATACGCAGTATTTT. Its protein product is CASSPGQLVTDTQYF.

The table lists this clone with a count of one. This chain uses TRBV18 with TRBJ2-7, with 7 bases matching TRBD1. J lost 2 bases, V lost 8 bases, and 9 bases had no gene match. Per the germline V gene, CDR1 is KGHSH and CDR2 is LQKENI. CDR3 length: 14 amino acids. The CDR3 sequence: CASANRDRTYEQYF. Written as DNA, the CDR3 is TGTGCCAGCGCAAACCGGGACAGAACCTACGAGCAGTACTTC.

V usage is TRBV6-2 or TRBV6-3 and J usage is TRBJ2-5; the D gene is possibly TRBD1 (6 bases). V shed 4 bases and J shed 5 bases, with 17 bases lying between them. Germline assignment: CDR1 MNHEY and CDR2 SVGEGT. This CDR3 comprises 15 residues. The CDR3 coding sequence is TGTGCCAGCAGTTCCCGGACAGTTATAGGGGAGACCCAGTACTTC. This sequence encodes CASSSRTVIGETQYF.

The rearrangement uses TRBV10-3 and TRBJ2-1; 9 bases match TRBD2. Germline V gives CDR1 ENHRY, CDR2 SYGVKD. The CDR3 totals 17 residues. The V gene end was trimmed by 5 bases and the J gene end by 14 bases; junction bases not matched to a gene: 22. The CDR3 reads CAISPTVASGVGLFKFF. Written as DNA, the CDR3 is TGTGCCATCAGTCCTACGGTGGCTAGCGGGGTGGGACTGTTCAAGTTCTTC.

The V and J genes are TRBV6-2 or TRBV6-3 and TRBJ1-1; TRBD1 aligns across 9 bases. This CDR3 region has 14 residues. From germline, CDR1 is MNHEY and CDR2 SVGEGT. With V trimmed by 2 bases and J by 8 bases, 6 bases remained unmatched. The CDR3 reads CASSYVPGTGEAFF. CDR3 sequence (DNA): TGTGCCAGCAGTTACGTCCCAGGGACAGGGGAAGCTTTCTTT.

The chain has TRBV30 and TRBJ2-7; 9 nucleotides agree with TRBD2. V trimming: 0 bases; J trimming: 3 bases; junction bases outside the gene matches: 9. The CDR3 consists of 16 residues. Germline V gene lookup returns CDR1 GTSNPN and CDR2 SVGIG (reference sequence). Here the CDR3 reads CAWSVYGGGAFYEQYF. The CDR3 DNA reads as TGTGCCTGGAGTGTATACGGCGGGGGGGCGTTCTACGAGCAGTACTTC.

The chain recombines TRBV13 with TRBJ2-3, with a tentative D call TRBD1 (5 bases). Per germline, CDR1 PRHDT and CDR2 FYEKMQ (reference sequence). The germline V and J ends were trimmed by 5 bases and 4 bases, with 10 bases remaining between them. CDR3 length: 13 amino acids. CDR3 nucleotide sequence: TGTGCCAGCAGCCCCAAAGGGGCAGATACGCAGTATTTT. Encoded protein: CASSPKGADTQYF.

The chain employs TRBV29-1 and TRBJ1-4, with TRBD1 matching over 10 bases. In germline, CDR1 is SQVTM, CDR2 ANQGSEA. CDR3 length: 14 amino acids. J lost 8 bases, V lost 7 bases, and 10 bases had no gene match. The CDR3 DNA reads as TGCAGCGGCTTGACAGGGGGCGCGGGAGAAAAACTGTTTTTT. Its translation: CSGLTGGAGEKLFF.

This clone was detected only a few times. V is TRBV6-5 and J is TRBJ1-1, with 9 bases identical to TRBD1. CDR1 and CDR2 (germline): MNHEY, SVGAGI. The CDR3 covers 11 residues. The CDR3 nucleotides are TGTGTGGACGACAGGGGGACTGAAGCTTTCTTT. Amino acids: CVDDRGTEAFF.

J is TRBJ2-2 and V is TRBV5-4; tentatively, D is TRBD2 (6 bases). Looked up from germline, CDR1 is SGHNT and CDR2 is YYREEE (reference sequence). V lost 5 bases to trimming and J lost 2 bases, with 10 bases between them. The CDR3 contains 14 residues. Written as DNA, the CDR3 is TGTGCCAGCAGAGTGGAGGGTAACACCGGGGAGCTGTTTTTT. Its translation: CASRVEGNTGELFF.

The chain carries TRBV12-1 and TRBJ1-2. TRBV12-1 is a known pseudogene. This CDR3 is built from 16 residues. CDR3 loop: CASSFLLRDSHGGYTF. The CDR3, as DNA: TGTGCCAGCAGCTTTTTACTCCGGGACTCTCATGGGGGCTACACCTTC.

V and J are TRBV29-1 and TRBJ1-2, with D uncertain. Germline V gives CDR1 SQVTM, CDR2 ANQGSEA. Deletions cut 3 bases from V and 6 bases from J, with 17 bases between. CDR3 length: 14 residues. As DNA, the CDR3 is TGCAGCGTTGACAGCGGCAGGATGAACCATGGCTACACCTTC. Amino acids: CSVDSGRMNHGYTF.

The V gene is TRBV5-1, the J gene TRBJ2-5; no clear D. Germline-derived CDR1 and CDR2 are SGHRS and YFSETQ. Trimming left V 2 bases short and J 5 bases short, with 10 bases between. This CDR3 has 13 residues. In DNA form, the CDR3 reads TGCGCCAGCAGCTTCGGCCCGGAGGAGACCCAGTACTTC. Its protein is CASSFGPEETQYF.

The chain combines TRBV28 with TRBJ1-5, with D possibly matching TRBD1 (6 bases). The CDR3 is 14 residues long. V lost 6 bases, J lost 9 bases, and 18 bases lay in between. The germline V gene encodes CDR1 MDHEN and CDR2 SYDVKM. Written as DNA, the CDR3 is TGTGCCAGCAGGTTGGGTACAGGGAAAGGGCCCCAGCATTTT. It encodes CASRLGTGKGPQHF. Looking up the rest from reference TRBV28 and TRBJ1-5 gives the full variable domain: DVKVTQSSRYLVKRTGEKVFLECVQDMDHENMFWYRQDPGLGLRLIYFSYDVKMKEKGDIPEGYSVSREKKERFSLILESASTNQTSMYLCASRLGTGKGPQHFGDGTRLSIL.

The chain joins TRBV5-4 to TRBJ2-7; a possible D gene is TRBD1 (6 bases). Germline CDR1 and CDR2: SGHNT and YYREEE (reference sequence). V was cut by 0 bases and J by 0 bases, with 10 bases left in between. The CDR3 sequence is 15 residues long. The chain's CDR3 is CASSLDRDTSYEQYF. Written as DNA, the CDR3 is TGTGCCAGCAGCTTGGATAGGGACACCTCCTACGAGCAGTACTTC. The full variable domain, with the rest looked up from reference TRBV5-4 and TRBJ2-7, is ETGVTQSPTHLIKTRGQQVTLRCSSQSGHNTVSWYQQALGQGPQFIFQYYREEENGRGNFPPRFSGLQFPNYSSELNVNALELDDSALYLCASSLDRDTSYEQYFGPGTRLTVT.

The genes are TRBV9 and TRBJ2-3; maybe TRBD2 (6 bases). The CDR3 has 15 residues. The V gene lost 4 bases and the J gene lost 0 bases, with 12 bases spanning the gap. CDR1 and CDR2 from the germline V gene are SGDLS and YYNGEE. CDR3 DNA sequence: TGTGCCAGCAGCATGGGACTTTATAGCACAGATACGCAGTATTTT. Residues: CASSMGLYSTDTQYF.

This chain uses TRBV4-1 with TRBJ2-1, with TRBD2 identical over 13 bases. CDR1 is MGHRA and CDR2 is YSYEKL in the germline V gene. Trimming removed 6 bases from V and 0 bases from J; junction bases left unmatched: 14. This CDR3 contains 20 residues. The CDR3 sequence is CASRQWTSGGRVGSYNEQFF. The DNA of the CDR3 is TGCGCCAGCAGGCAATGGACTAGCGGGGGTAGGGTTGGCTCCTACAATGAGCAGTTCTTC.

The V call is TRBV29-1, the J call TRBJ2-5, with D possibly being TRBD2 (5 bases). Germline V CDR1 and CDR2: SQVTM, ANQGSEA. The V and J ends lost 4 bases and 2 bases respectively, with 8 bases between them. The CDR3 extends over 12 amino acids. In DNA, the CDR3 is TGCAGCGTTGCCACGGGGCAAGAGACCCAGTACTTC. Translated: CSVATGQETQYF.

In its sample, this clone was seen a few times. This chain connects TRBV3-1 (or the pseudogene TRBV3-2) to TRBJ2-3; 12 bases match TRBD2. CDR1 and CDR2 (germline): LGHDT, YNNKEL (reference sequence). The CDR3 totals 14 residues. Trimming cost V 9 bases and J 5 bases; bases outside gene matches: 6. The CDR3 DNA reads as TGTGCCAGTAGAGGACTAGCGGGACAAGATACGCAGTATTTT. Translation gives CASRGLAGQDTQYF.

The V gene is TRBV9, the J gene TRBJ2-1; no firm D call. Germline V lookup: CDR1 SGDLS, CDR2 YYNGEE. V was shortened by 0 bases and J by 2 bases, with 12 bases between the two germline ends. CDR3 length equals 16 residues. The CDR3 here is CASSVAPVLAYNEQFF. The CDR3 DNA is TGTGCCAGCAGCGTAGCCCCAGTCCTCGCCTACAATGAGCAGTTCTTC.

The DNA for the CDR3 is TGCGCCAGCAGCCACGGACAGGGGGCCTACGAGCAGTACTTC. Protein product: CASSHGQGAYEQYF. The chain uses TRBV4-3 and TRBJ2-7; TRBD1 agrees at 10 bases. The CDR3 contains 14 residues. Germline trimming cut 3 bases from V and 2 bases from J; bases unmatched to any gene: 1. The germline CDR1 and CDR2 sequences are LGHNA and YSLEER.

CDR3 sequence: CATSTWTGDTNEKLFF. In DNA form, the CDR3 reads TGTGCCACCAGCACCTGGACAGGGGATACTAATGAAAAACTGTTTTTT. The chain employs TRBV15 and TRBJ1-4; 9 bases agree with TRBD1. In germline, CDR1 is LNHNV, CDR2 YYDKDF (reference sequence). The ends lost 4 bases at V and 2 bases at J; junction bases unmatched: 5. This CDR3 is built from 16 residues.

The chain joins TRBV7-8 to TRBJ1-6, with unresolved D. The germline gives CDR1 SGHVS, CDR2 FQNEAQ. The CDR3 length is 14 residues. Trimming left V 4 bases short and J 8 bases short, with 12 bases between. The CDR3: CASSSFGEDSPLHF. The CDR3 DNA sequence: TGTGCCAGCAGCTCTTTTGGGGAGGATTCACCCCTCCACTTT.

The V and J genes are TRBV3-1 (or the pseudogene TRBV3-2) and TRBJ2-5, with 9 nucleotides matching TRBD1. V lost 6 bases, J lost 3 bases, and 14 bases stayed unmatched. The CDR3 runs 17 residues. The germline V gene has CDR1 LGHDT and CDR2 YNNKEL (reference sequence). The CDR3 reads CASSPIRQGVHEETQYF. CDR3 nucleotide sequence: TGTGCCAGCAGTCCTATCCGACAGGGGGTTCACGAAGAGACCCAGTACTTC.

J is TRBJ2-7 and V is TRBV3-1 (or the pseudogene TRBV3-2), with a possible D match to TRBD1 (6 bases). The V gene lost 3 bases and the J gene lost 1 base, with 13 bases spanning the gap. The CDR3 spans 15 residues. Per the germline V gene, CDR1 is LGHDT and CDR2 is YNNKEL (reference sequence). The CDR3 reads CASSHVTGFSYEQYF. In DNA form, the CDR3 reads TGTGCCAGCAGCCACGTAACAGGGTTTTCCTACGAGCAGTACTTC.

This clone was seen a few times. At one boundary the junction diverges from the germline segment, which might be a read error. The chain recombines TRBV5-1 with TRBJ2-7, with 8 bases fitting TRBD2. The CDR3 totals 15 residues. Looked up from germline, CDR1 is SGHRS and CDR2 is YFSETQ. The CDR3 DNA reads TGCGCCAGTACCCCCCTCGCGGGAGGCCCCTATGAGCAGTACTTC. This sequence encodes CASTPLAGGPYEQYF.